This TCR beta chain came from a study of blood T cell repertoires in COVID-19. Germline V gene data show CDR1 as SGHTA and CDR2 as FQGNSA. With 5 bases clipped from V and 3 bases from J, the junction kept 14 bases outside the gene matches. The CDR3 loop spans 18 amino acids. Original methodology: Amplification of reference gene primers provided the estimated nucleated cell counts. TCRdb's copy holds only in-frame clones and misses some; the assay was immunoSEQ multiplex PCR. V, J and clone size derive from that table, while D and trimming were established from the DNA sequence. The table shows about 94,000 clones, with about 80% occurring only once.

What was sequenced was peripheral blood. The sequence came from a woman of 80 years or more with acute or convalescent COVID-19. The rearrangement uses TRBV7-2 and TRBJ2-4, with 9 bases lining up with TRBD2. The CDR3 here is CASSQTSGVVFGKNIQYF. In nucleotides, the CDR3 is TGTGCCAGCAGCCAGACTAGCGGAGTGGTTTTTGGCAAAAACATTCAGTACTTC.